These 4 T cell receptor beta chains were sequenced from one sample in a study of beta chain features in type 1 diabetes. The study's findings and limits: When Type 1 diabetes patients were examined, their TCRB CDR3s proved moderately but significantly shorter in all four CD4+ subsets.

Isolated RNA was reverse transcribed in full, so expressed TCRB transcripts were sequenced. Some clones are missing from TCRdb's copy, which holds only in-frame ones; the method was immunoSEQ multiplex PCR. The sample shows 100,000 to 150,000 clones, 9% of them seen only once. These receptors' antigens are unknown. The material sequenced was central memory CD4+ T cells from blood. Every receptor here comes from a man between 25 and 39 years old with type 1 diabetes.

This clone was seen more than once but under ten times. The CDR3 bases are TGTGCCAGTAGTCGGCGTCCCGGGACTAGCGGCGGAAACACAGATACGCAGTATTTT. Translation: CASSRRPGTSGGNTDTQYF. The V gene is TRBV19, the J gene TRBJ2-3; 11 nucleotides agree with TRBD2. The CDR3 loop spans 19 amino acids. CDR1 is LNHDA and CDR2 is SQIVND in the germline V gene (reference sequence). V lost 5 bases and J lost 2; bases outside the gene matches: 15.

V usage is TRBV28 and J usage is TRBJ1-3; the D is unclear. CDR3 length: 16 residues. Germline assignment: CDR1 MDHEN and CDR2 SYDVKM. Between the trimmed V and J ends, which lost 9 bases and 0 bases, there was a span of 18 bases. The CDR3 is CASHSADWASGNTIYF. CDR3 bases: TGTGCCAGTCACTCGGCGGACTGGGCCTCTGGAAACACCATATATTTT.

This chain uses TRBV7-2 with TRBJ2-7; 7 bases are a match to TRBD1. Germline V lookup: CDR1 SGHTA, CDR2 FQGNSA. The CDR3 has 15 residues. Unmatched junction bases numbered 8, after V lost 1 base and J lost 5 bases. The DNA of the CDR3 is TGTGCCAGCAGCTTAGGACAGGGATGGTCCCACGAGCAGTACTTC. It codes for CASSLGQGWSHEQYF. The variable domain in full, with the rest retrieved from reference TRBV7-2 and TRBJ2-7, is GAGVSQSPSNKVTEKGKDVELRCDPISGHTALYWYRQSLGQGLEFLIYFQGNSAPDKSGLPSDRFSAERTGGSVSTLTIQRTQQEDSAVYLCASSLGQGWSHEQYFGPGTRLTVT.

This clone was counted a few times. The V call is TRBV28, the J call TRBJ2-3; 8 positions match TRBD2. The CDR3 loop spans 14 amino acids. J was trimmed by 2 bases and V by 7 bases; bases with no gene match: 5. Germline V gene sequence: CDR1 MDHEN, CDR2 SYDVKM. CDR3 sequence reads: CASKVAGNTDTQYF. The CDR3 nucleotides read TGTGCCAGCAAGGTAGCGGGGAACACAGATACGCAGTATTTT.